This T cell receptor beta chain was sequenced in a study of T-cell memory formation after mild COVID-19. Trimming removed 0 bases at V and 5 bases at J, with 16 bases between. The CDR3 contains 16 residues. In germline, CDR1 is PRHDT, CDR2 FYEKMQ (reference sequence). TCRdb re-called the 5' RACE reads through MiXCR, storing one row per CDR3 protein. The sample holds 350,000 to 500,000 distinct CDR3 sequences, about 20% seen once. Study outcomes and limitations: Pre-infection memory harbored some responding clones, suggesting cross-reactive memory joined. Contracting clones from day 15 to 85 showed balanced CD4/CD8; later expanders favored CD4+. The SARS-CoV-2 specificity of second-wave clones reaching peak at day 37 remained unverified.

Concerning this clonotype: Its cognate antigen is unknown.

This receptor was obtained from an adult woman who had mild COVID-19 (a few samples of this study predate the infection). Cell type and time point are not known. V gene TRBV13 combines with J gene TRBJ2-5; a weak D match, TRBD2 (5 bases). The sample taken for sequencing was PBMCs or a T cell subset sorted from them (not recorded which). The CDR3 sequence is CASSLGLSGSAETQYF. CDR3 DNA: TGTGCCAGCAGCTTAGGCCTGTCGGGGAGCGCGGAGACCCAGTACTTC.